The 2 T cell receptor beta chains below were found in one sample sequenced in a study of blood T cells in healthy people across ages. A second 7 to 11 cycle PCR used barcoded and J-beta primers. TCRdb ran MiXCR on the 5' RACE reads and lists one entry per CDR3 protein. The table includes about 930,000 distinct CDR3 sequences, approximately 32% detected once. This sample was also put to use in a study of T cells of mothers and their children.

The sequenced sample was blood. These receptor sequences come from a woman aged 40 to 50 in good health.

This clonotype was observed a handful of times. The chain carries TRBV7-7 and TRBJ2-5; no firm D call. V lost 2 bases and J lost 4, with 8 bases in between. Per the germline V gene, CDR1 is SSHAT and CDR2 is FNYEAQ (reference sequence). CDR3 length equals 13 residues. CDR3: CASSLRLGETQYF. In nucleotides, the CDR3 is TGTGCCAGCAGCTTAAGATTGGGAGAGACCCAGTACTTC.

The table lists this clonotype with a few counts. The V gene is TRBV20-1, the J gene TRBJ1-5, with TRBD1 matching 7 bases. This CDR3 comprises 15 residues. V lost 3 bases, J lost 7 bases, and 12 bases stayed unmatched. CDR1 and CDR2 from the germline V gene are DFQATT and SNEGSKA (reference sequence). The CDR3 loop is CSASGQGEIWQPQHF. CDR3 coding DNA: TGCAGTGCTAGCGGGCAGGGGGAGATTTGGCAGCCCCAGCATTTT.